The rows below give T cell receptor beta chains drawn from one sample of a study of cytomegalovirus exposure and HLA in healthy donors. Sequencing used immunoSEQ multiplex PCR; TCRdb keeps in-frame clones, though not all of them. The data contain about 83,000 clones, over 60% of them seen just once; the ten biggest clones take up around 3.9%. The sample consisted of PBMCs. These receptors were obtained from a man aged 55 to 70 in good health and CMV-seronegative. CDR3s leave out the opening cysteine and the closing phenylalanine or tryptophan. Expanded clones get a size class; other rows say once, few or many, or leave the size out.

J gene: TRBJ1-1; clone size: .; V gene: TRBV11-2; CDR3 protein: ASSSRQGPDTEAF
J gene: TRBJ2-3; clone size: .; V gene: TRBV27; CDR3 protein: ASSPLSGGADTQY
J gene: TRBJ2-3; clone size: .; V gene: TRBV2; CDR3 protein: ASTPGQPGDTQY
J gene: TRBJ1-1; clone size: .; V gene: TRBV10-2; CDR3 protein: ASWETGPRTEAF
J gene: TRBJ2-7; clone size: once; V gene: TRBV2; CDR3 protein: ASSPRAGGMYEQY
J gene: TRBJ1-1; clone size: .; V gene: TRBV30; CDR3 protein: AWRNRGRKTEAF
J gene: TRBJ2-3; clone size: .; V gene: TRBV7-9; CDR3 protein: ASSSPGTSDDTQY
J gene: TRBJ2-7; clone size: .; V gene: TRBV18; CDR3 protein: ASSHIDRAGEQY
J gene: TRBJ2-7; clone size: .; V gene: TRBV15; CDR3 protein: ATSRDDGWY
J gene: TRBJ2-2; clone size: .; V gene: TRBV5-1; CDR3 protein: ASKPIAGGPGTNTGELF
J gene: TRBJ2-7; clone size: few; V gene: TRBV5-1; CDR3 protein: ASWDSSFAEQY
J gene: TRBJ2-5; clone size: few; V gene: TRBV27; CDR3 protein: ASSLAPQETQY
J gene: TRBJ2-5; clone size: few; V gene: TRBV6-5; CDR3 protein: ASTSGGETETQY
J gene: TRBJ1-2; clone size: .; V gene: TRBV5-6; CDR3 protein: ASSFLEGINYGYT
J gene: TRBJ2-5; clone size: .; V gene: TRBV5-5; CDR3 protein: ATKPGGGGVQETQY
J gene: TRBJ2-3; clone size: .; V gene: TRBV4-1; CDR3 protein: ASRRGGGGAGTDTQY
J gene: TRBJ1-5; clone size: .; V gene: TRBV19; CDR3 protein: ASSKQQGASNQPQH
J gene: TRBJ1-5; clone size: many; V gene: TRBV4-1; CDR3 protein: ASSQDQGPNQPQH
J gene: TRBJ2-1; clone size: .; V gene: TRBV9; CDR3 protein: ASSPRTSGYNEQF
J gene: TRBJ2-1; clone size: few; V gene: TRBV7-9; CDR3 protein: ASSLVQRQGMQQF
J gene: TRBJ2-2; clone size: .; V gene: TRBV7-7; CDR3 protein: ASSPSRGATGELF
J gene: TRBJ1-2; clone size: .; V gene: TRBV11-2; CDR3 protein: ASSSVHQDGLIYGYT
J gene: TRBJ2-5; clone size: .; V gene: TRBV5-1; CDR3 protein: ASSLVLSGGAQETQY
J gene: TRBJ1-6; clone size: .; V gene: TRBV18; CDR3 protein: ASSPGDRTNNSPLH
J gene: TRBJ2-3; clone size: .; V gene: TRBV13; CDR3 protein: ASSSLNRYPLDTQY
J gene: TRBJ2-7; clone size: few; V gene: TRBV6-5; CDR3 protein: ASSYWSAPGGGEQY
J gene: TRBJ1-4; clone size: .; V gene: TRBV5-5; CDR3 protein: ASSSADREAEKLF
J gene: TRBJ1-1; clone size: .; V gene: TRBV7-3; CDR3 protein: ASSRVANTEAF
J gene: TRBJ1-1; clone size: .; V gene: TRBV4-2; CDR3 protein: ASSQGAGGAYTEAF
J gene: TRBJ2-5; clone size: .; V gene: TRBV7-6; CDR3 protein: ASSLGQGAETQY
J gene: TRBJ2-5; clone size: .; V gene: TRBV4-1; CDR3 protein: ASSQDAGTGPLLQETQY
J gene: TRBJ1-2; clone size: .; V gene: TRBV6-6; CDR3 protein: ASSYEPQGYGYT
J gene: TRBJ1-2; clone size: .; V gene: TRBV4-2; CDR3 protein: ASSQEIWATETGLYGYT
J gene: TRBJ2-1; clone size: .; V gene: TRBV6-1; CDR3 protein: ASNPTADNEQF
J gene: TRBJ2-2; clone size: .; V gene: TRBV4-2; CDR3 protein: ASSQRNRQRGGELF
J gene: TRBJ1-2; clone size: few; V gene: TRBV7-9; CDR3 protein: ASSLEGSGGYT
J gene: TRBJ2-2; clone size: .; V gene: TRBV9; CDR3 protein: ASSPHTGELF
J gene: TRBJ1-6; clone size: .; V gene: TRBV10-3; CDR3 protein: AISETDRSSYNSPLH
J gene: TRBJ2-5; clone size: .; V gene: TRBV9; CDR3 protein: ASSLQTGMGETQY
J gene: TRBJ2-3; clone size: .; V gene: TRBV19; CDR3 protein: ASSMAAGEVDTQY
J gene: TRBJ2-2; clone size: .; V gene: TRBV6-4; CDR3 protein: ASTPVAGFLTGELF
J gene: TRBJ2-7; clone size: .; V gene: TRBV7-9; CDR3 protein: SSSPWTSGGGSEQY
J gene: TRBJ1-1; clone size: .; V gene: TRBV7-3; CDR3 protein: ASSWDRSGTEAF
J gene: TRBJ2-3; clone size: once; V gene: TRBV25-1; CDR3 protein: ASRRSGGAYRGDTQY
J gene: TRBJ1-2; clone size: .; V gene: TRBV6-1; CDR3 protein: ASSHADRTSKGYT
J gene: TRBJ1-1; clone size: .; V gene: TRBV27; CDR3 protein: ASSFYRMDRKAF
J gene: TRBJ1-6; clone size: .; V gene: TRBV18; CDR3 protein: ASSPITGMESSYNSPLH
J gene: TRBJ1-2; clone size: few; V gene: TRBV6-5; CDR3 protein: ASSRSAGGGYT
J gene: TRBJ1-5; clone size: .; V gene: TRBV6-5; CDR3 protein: ASSYGSGQGPQH
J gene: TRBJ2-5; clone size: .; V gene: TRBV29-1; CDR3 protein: SAWGQGVRETQY
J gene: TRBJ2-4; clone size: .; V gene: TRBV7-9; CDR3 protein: SSSISGTLRNIQY
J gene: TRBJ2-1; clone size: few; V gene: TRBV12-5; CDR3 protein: ASGFNGFRGQGVGEISQF
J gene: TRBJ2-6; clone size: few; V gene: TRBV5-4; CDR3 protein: ASSLPGRGANVLT
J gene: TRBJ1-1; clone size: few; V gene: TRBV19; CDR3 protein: ASDWDRRAF
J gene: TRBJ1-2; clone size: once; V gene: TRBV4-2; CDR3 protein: ASGQDRTNYGYT
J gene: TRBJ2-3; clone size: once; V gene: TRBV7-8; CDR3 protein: ASSLESGGLIKDTQY
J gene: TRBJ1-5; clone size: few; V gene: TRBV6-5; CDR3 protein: ASSEGARNQPQH